This TCR beta chain was identified in a study of cytomegalovirus exposure and HLA in healthy donors. 13 Jbeta primers and 60 Vbeta primers were used for the PCR. Sequenced by immunoSEQ multiplex PCR; TCRdb stores in-frame clones only, minus some. The sample yields about 160,000 clones, 75% to 85% seen once. This CDR3 is 14 amino acids long. Trimming took 5 bases from V and 1 from J; bases not matched to a gene: 5. Germline-derived CDR1 and CDR2 are SQVTM and ANQGSEA. The TCR was taken from a woman aged 45-65 years in good health and CMV-seronegative. Specimen: PBMCs. The V call is TRBV29-1, the J call TRBJ2-3; 8 bases are a match to TRBD1. Written as DNA, the CDR3 is TGCAGCGTTAAACAGGGGGTCGGCACAGATACGCAGTATTTT. This translates into CSVKQGVGTDTQYF.